Listed here are 6 T cell receptor beta chains from one sample, sequenced in a study of vaccination and CD4 T cells after COVID-19. Their cognate antigens are unknown. The study sequenced cultured CD4+ T cell DNA using the Oncomine TCR Beta short-read assay. TCRdb re-called the PCR reads through MiXCR, storing one row per CDR3 protein. The sample carries under 25,000 distinct CDR3 sequences, around 47% recorded once. Specified treatment: roughly 11-day PBMC culture with coronavirus spike peptide pools or control peptides (ViraFEST assay). The sample in question was CD4+ T cells from blood, cultured in vitro, obtained before SARS-CoV-2 vaccination. The source is a human donor who had recovered from COVID-19.

This clonotype showed up just a few times. The chain links TRBV10-3 to TRBJ1-2, with 8 positions matching TRBD1. This CDR3 region has 15 residues. The germline CDR1 and CDR2 sequences are ENHRY and SYGVKD. The V segment lost 0 bases and the J segment 8 bases; nucleotides outside the gene matches: 8. This chain's CDR3 is CAISESWPGGFGYTF. CDR3 DNA: TGTGCCATCAGTGAGTCTTGGCCAGGGGGCTTCGGCTACACCTTC.

CDR3: CSVIQGASNQPQHF. The DNA of the CDR3 is TGCAGCGTTATACAGGGGGCAAGCAATCAGCCCCAGCATTTT. The rearrangement joins TRBV29-1 to TRBJ1-5; 9 positions agree with TRBD1. V gave up 5 bases and J gave up 1 base; unmatched junction bases: 3. Germline CDR1 is SQVTM and CDR2 is ANQGSEA. This CDR3 has 14 amino acids. Variable domain in full (rest from reference TRBV29-1 and TRBJ1-5): SAVISQKPSRDICQRGTSLTIQCQVDSQVTMMFWYRQQPGQSLTLIATANQGSEATYESGFVIDKFPISRPNLTFSTLTVSNMSPEDSSIYLCSVIQGASNQPQHFGDGTRLSIL.

The chain has TRBV5-1 and TRBJ1-2; TRBD1 aligns across 7 bases. Germline V gene sequence: CDR1 SGHRS, CDR2 YFSETQ. The CDR3 sequence is 13 residues long. V trimming: 4 bases; J trimming: 5 bases; junction bases outside the gene matches: 5. Here the CDR3 DNA reads TGCGCCAGCAGCGCCGGGACAGCTTATGGCTACACCTTC. As protein: CASSAGTAYGYTF.

Only a few counts were recorded for this clonotype. The J gene is TRBJ2-5, the V gene TRBV20-1; 10 bases match TRBD2. The V and J ends lost 6 bases and 1 base, in that order; junction bases with no gene match: 8. In germline, CDR1 is DFQATT, CDR2 SNEGSKA (reference sequence). CDR3 length: 15 amino acids. In DNA form, the CDR3 reads TGCAGTGCCAGATCACTAGCGGGGCTCCAAGAGACCCAGTACTTC. Protein: CSARSLAGLQETQYF.

The chain links TRBV7-2 to TRBJ2-5; 13 bases fit TRBD2. CDR3 length: 19 amino acids. In germline, CDR1 is SGHTA, CDR2 FQGNSA. The J segment lost 2 bases and the V segment lost 0 bases, leaving 9 bases of the junction unmatched. CDR3 in amino acids: CASSLAAELAGGWQETQYF. In DNA, the CDR3 is TGTGCCAGCAGCTTAGCCGCCGAACTAGCGGGGGGGTGGCAAGAGACCCAGTACTTC.

The CDR3 DNA follows: TGCAGCGTTGATAAGGGTAGCGGCACAGATACGCAGTATTTT. Protein: CSVDKGSGTDTQYF. The chain uses TRBV29-1 and TRBJ2-3, with a weak D call TRBD2 (5 bases). CDR1 and CDR2 from the germline V gene are SQVTM and ANQGSEA. The CDR3 runs 14 residues. V lost 3 bases to trimming and J lost 1 base, with 11 bases between them.